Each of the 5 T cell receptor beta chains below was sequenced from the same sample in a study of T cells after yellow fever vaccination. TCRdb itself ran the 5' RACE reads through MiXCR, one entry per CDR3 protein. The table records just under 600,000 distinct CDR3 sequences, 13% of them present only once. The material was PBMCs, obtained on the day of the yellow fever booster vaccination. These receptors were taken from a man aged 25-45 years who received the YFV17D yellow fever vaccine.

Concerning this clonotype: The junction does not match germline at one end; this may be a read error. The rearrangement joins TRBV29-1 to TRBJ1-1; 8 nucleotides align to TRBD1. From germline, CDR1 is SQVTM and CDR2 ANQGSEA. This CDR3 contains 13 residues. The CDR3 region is CSGEQGGTPEAFF. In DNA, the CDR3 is TGCAGCGGTGAACAGGGGGGGACCCCGGAAGCTTTCTTT.

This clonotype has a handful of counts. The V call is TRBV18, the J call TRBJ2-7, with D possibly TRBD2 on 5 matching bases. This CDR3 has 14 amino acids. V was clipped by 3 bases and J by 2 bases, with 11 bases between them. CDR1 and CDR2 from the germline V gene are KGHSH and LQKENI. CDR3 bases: TGTGCCAGCTCACCGACCGGGAATACCTACGAGCAGTACTTC. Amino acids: CASSPTGNTYEQYF.

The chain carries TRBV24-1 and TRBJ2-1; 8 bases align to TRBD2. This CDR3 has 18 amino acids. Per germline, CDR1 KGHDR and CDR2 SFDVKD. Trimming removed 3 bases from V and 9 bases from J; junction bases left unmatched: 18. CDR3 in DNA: TGTGCCACCAGTGATCCCGGCCCGGACAAAGCGGGAGAGGGTGAGCAGTTCTTC. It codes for CATSDPGPDKAGEGEQFF.

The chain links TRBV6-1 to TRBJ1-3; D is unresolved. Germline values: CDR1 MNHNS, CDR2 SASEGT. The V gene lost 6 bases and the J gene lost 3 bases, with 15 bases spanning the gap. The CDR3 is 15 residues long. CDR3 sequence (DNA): TGTGCCAGCAGCACTGCTGGGAGGAATGGAAACACCATATATTTT. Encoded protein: CASSTAGRNGNTIYF.

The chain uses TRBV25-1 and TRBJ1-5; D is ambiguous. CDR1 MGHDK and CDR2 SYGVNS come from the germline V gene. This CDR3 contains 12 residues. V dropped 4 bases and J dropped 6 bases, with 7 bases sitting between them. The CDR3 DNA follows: TGTGCCAGCAGTGGTTGGGGTCAGCCCCAGCATTTT. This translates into CASSGWGQPQHF.